A selection of T cell receptor beta chains follows, all from one sample in a study of beta chain features in type 1 diabetes. Assay: immunoSEQ multiplex PCR; the TCRdb copy retains only in-frame clones and omits some. Of about 650,000 clones detected, around 12% appear once; the ten largest clones hold around 0.12%. Material for sequencing was naive CD4+ T cells from blood. These receptors all stem from a man younger than 45 with type 1 diabetes. Both conserved end residues are part of each CDR3. The order of the fields is clone size, J gene, D gene, V gene, CDR3 protein, CDR3 DNA. D genes are given only for firm matches. Rows may omit the clone size; those that give it use once, few, many or a size class.

>few|TRBJ1-2|TRBD1|TRBV18
CASSGPGQEGYTF
TGTGCCAGCTCCGGGCCCGGACAGGAGGGCTACACCTTC
>-|TRBJ2-3|-|TRBV5-1
CASSQLQSTDTQYF
TGCGCCAGCAGCCAACTACAGAGCACAGATACGCAGTATTTT
>-|TRBJ2-5|-|TRBV5-1
CASSSGDRVQETQYF
TGCGCCAGCAGCTCGGGAGACAGGGTACAAGAGACCCAGTACTTC
>few|TRBJ2-2|-|TRBV6-1
CASSEEGWSTGELFF
TGTGCCAGCAGTGAAGAGGGGTGGTCCACCGGGGAGCTGTTTTTT
>-|TRBJ2-1|TRBD2|TRBV5-4
CASSLRASGGTYNEQFF
TGTGCCAGCAGCTTGCGGGCTAGCGGGGGGACATACAATGAGCAGTTCTTC
>few|TRBJ1-2|-|TRBV6-1
CASSDSLLVRFDYGYTF
TGTGCCAGCAGTGATTCATTACTGGTTCGTTTCGACTATGGCTACACCTTC
>-|TRBJ1-1|-|TRBV29-1
CSVRVGENTEAFF
TGCAGCGTTCGAGTCGGGGAGAACACTGAAGCTTTCTTT
>few|TRBJ2-5|-|TRBV6-4
CASSANAGETQYF
TGTGCCAGCAGCGCAAACGCTGGAGAGACCCAGTACTTC
>-|TRBJ2-6|TRBD1|TRBV10-3
CAISDYDRAGANVLTF
TGTGCCATCAGTGATTACGACAGGGCTGGGGCCAACGTCCTGACTTTC
>few|TRBJ1-1|TRBD1|TRBV5-1
CASSDPTGANTEAFF
TGCGCCAGCAGCGACCCAACAGGGGCGAACACTGAAGCTTTCTTT
>few|TRBJ1-2|TRBD1|TRBV6-5
CASTQKGRGQGYTF
TGTGCCAGCACACAAAAGGGCAGGGGGCAAGGCTACACCTTC
>few|TRBJ1-6|-|TRBV7-2
CASSASIIGASPLHF
TGTGCCAGCAGCGCATCCATTATAGGAGCTTCACCCCTCCACTTT
>-|TRBJ2-2|TRBD1|TRBV7-6
CASSLAEDRETGELFF
TGTGCCAGCAGCTTAGCGGAAGACAGGGAGACCGGGGAGCTGTTTTTT
>-|TRBJ2-3|TRBD2|TRBV2
CASSDPAGGLDFMFADTQYF
TGTGCCAGCAGTGATCCAGCGGGGGGGCTCGATTTTATGTTCGCAGATACGCAGTATTTT
>few|TRBJ1-1|-|TRBV29-1
CSVDRDTSQAFF
TGCAGCGTTGACAGGGATACTAGTCAAGCTTTCTTT
>few|TRBJ2-7|-|TRBV7-9
CASRTNEQYF
TGTGCCAGCAGAACCAACGAGCAGTACTTC
>few|TRBJ1-1|-|TRBV7-2
CASSLIVTGMNTEAFF
TGTGCCAGCAGCTTAATCGTAACGGGGATGAACACTGAAGCTTTCTTT
>-|TRBJ1-2|TRBD1|TRBV28
CASSLLPGTGAVGGYTF
TGTGCCAGCAGTTTACTACCTGGGACAGGGGCCGTCGGCGGCTACACCTTC
>-|TRBJ2-1|-|TRBV19
CASSISLFNEQFF
TGTGCCAGTAGTATTAGCCTGTTCAATGAGCAGTTCTTC
>-|TRBJ2-1|-|TRBV5-6
CASSLAPGADEQFF
TGTGCCAGCAGCTTGGCCCCAGGAGCTGATGAGCAGTTCTTC
>few|TRBJ2-7|TRBD1|TRBV7-9
CASSLDGTGIF
TGTGCCAGCAGCTTAGATGGGACAGGGATCTTC
>-|TRBJ2-3|-|TRBV10-3
CAISAGSGTDTQYF
TGTGCCATCAGTGCGGGGAGCGGCACAGATACGCAGTATTTT
>few|TRBJ1-2|-|TRBV14
CASSHRGGYTF
TGTGCCAGCAGCCACCGTGGAGGCTACACCTTC
>few|TRBJ2-1|-|TRBV5-4
CASSGEASYNEQFF
TGTGCCAGCAGTGGGGAAGCGTCCTACAATGAGCAGTTCTTC
>few|TRBJ1-2|-|TRBV11-2
CASRDQLGGYTF
TGTGCCAGCAGGGATCAACTGGGTGGCTACACCTTC
>few|TRBJ2-3|-|TRBV2
CASSSSTDTQYF
TGTGCCAGCAGTTCTAGCACAGATACGCAGTATTTT